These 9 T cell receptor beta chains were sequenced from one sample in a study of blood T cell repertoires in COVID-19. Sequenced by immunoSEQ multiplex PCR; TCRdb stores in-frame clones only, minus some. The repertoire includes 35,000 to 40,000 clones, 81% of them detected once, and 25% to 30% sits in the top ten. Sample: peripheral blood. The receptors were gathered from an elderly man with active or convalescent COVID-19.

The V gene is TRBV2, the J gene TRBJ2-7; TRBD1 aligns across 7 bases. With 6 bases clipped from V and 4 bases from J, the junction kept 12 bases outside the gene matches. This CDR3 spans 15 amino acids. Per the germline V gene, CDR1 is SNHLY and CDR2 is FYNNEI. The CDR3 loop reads CASRVNRGNLYEQYF. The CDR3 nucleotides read TGTGCCAGCAGGGTTAACAGGGGTAACCTTTACGAGCAGTACTTC.

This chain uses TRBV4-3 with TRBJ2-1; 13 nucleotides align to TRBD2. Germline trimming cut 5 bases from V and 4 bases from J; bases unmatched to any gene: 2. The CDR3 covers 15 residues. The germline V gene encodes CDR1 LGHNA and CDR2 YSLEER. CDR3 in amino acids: CASSGLAGVYNEQFF. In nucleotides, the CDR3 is TGCGCCAGCAGCGGACTAGCGGGAGTATACAATGAGCAGTTCTTC.

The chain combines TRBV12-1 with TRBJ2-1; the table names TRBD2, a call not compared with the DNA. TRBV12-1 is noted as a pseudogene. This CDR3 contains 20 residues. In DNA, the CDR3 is TGTGCCAGCAGCCCCGATTTAACGCTAGCGGGGCCGAATCCATACAATGAGCAGTTCTTC. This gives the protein CASSPDLTLAGPNPYNEQFF.

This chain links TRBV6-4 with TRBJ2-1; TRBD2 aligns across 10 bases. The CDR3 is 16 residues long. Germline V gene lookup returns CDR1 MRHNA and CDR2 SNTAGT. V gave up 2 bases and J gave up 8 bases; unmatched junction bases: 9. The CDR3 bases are TGTGCCAGCAGTGACAGTACTAGCGGGAAGTTCGATGAGCAGTTCTTC. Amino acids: CASSDSTSGKFDEQFF.

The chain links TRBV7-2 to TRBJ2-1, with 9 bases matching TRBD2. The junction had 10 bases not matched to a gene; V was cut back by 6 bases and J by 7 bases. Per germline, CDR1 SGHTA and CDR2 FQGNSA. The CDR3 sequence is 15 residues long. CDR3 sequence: CASRITSGRQNEQFF. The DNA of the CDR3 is TGTGCCAGCAGAATAACTAGCGGGCGACAAAATGAGCAGTTCTTC.

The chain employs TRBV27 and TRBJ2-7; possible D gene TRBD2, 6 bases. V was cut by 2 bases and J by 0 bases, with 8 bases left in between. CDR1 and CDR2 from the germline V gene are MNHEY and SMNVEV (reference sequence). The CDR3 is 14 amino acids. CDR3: CASSLIGSSYEQYF. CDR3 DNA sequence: TGTGCCAGCAGTTTAATCGGGAGCTCCTACGAGCAGTACTTC.

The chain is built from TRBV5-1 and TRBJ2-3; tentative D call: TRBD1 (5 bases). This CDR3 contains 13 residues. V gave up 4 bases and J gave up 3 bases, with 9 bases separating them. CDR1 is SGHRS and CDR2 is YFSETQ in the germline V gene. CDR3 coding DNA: TGCGCCAGCAGCCCCCAGGGTACAGATACGCAGTATTTT. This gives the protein CASSPQGTDTQYF.

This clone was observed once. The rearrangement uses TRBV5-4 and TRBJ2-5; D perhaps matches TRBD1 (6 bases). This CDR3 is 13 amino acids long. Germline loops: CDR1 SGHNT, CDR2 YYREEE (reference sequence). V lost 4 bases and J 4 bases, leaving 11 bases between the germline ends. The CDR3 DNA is TGTGCCAGCAGCCGTGACAGGCGAGAGACCCAGTACTTC. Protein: CASSRDRRETQYF.

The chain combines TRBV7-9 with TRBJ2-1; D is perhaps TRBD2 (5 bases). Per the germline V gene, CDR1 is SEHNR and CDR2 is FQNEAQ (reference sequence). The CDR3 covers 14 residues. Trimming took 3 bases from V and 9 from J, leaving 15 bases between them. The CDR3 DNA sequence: TGTGCCAGCAGCTTCGGAACGGGGTGGGGTGAGCAGTTCTTC. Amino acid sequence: CASSFGTGWGEQFF.